This T cell receptor beta chain was documented in a study of T-cell reconstitution after alpha-beta-depleted transplantation in children. A TCRbeta library incorporating unique molecular identifiers was prepared. TCRdb re-analysed the PCR reads in MiXCR, keeping a single row per CDR3 protein. In the table there are about 980,000 distinct CDR3 sequences, about 30% of which are singletons. The length of the CDR3 is 16 residues. V gave up 2 bases and J gave up 3 bases; unmatched junction bases: 12. Germline lookup yields CDR1 SQVTM and CDR2 ANQGSEA. The rearrangement joins TRBV29-1 to TRBJ2-7; 8 nucleotides match TRBD1. This sequence was found in a boy under three years old who had a stem cell transplant for SCID, so the T cells may come from the graft donor. The sequences come from PBMCs, mostly from graft donor cells, collected 360 days after TCRalphabeta/CD19-depleted stem cell transplant. CDR3 loop: CSVEIDRGSSSYEQYF. The CDR3 DNA follows: TGCAGCGTTGAAATCGACAGGGGATCCTCAAGCTACGAGCAGTACTTC.